The 23 T cell receptor beta chains below were found in one sample sequenced in a study of T-cell reconstitution after alpha-beta-depleted transplantation in children. Unique molecular identifiers were used in preparing the TCRbeta library. TCRdb reanalysed the PCR reads using MiXCR and keeps one entry per CDR3 protein. This table holds about 70,000 distinct CDR3 sequences, roughly a tenth found once. The sample was PBMCs, taken before TCRalphabeta/CD19-depleted stem cell transplant. The receptors shown here come from a boy younger than 18 with acute myeloid leukemia, due to receive a stem cell transplant.

The DNA for the CDR3 is TGTGCCAGCAGCTTAACAGGGTACGGCAAAAACATTCAGTACTTC. Its translation is CASSLTGYGKNIQYF. The chain couples TRBV7-2 to TRBJ2-4, with D perhaps matching TRBD1 (6 bases). V was cut by 2 bases and J by 3 bases, with 11 bases left in between. The CDR3 sequence is 15 residues long. Germline CDR1 and CDR2: SGHTA and FQGNSA.

Ten or more counts support this clonotype. The J gene is TRBJ2-7, the V gene TRBV4-3, with 11 bases aligning to TRBD2. Per germline, CDR1 LGHNA and CDR2 YSLEER. With V trimmed by 4 bases and J by 2 bases, 10 bases remained unmatched. CDR3 length equals 17 residues. The CDR3 DNA is TGCGCCAGCAGCCGGACGAGACAGACTAGCGGGGCCTACGAGCAGTACTTC. Its translation: CASSRTRQTSGAYEQYF.

Points on this clonotype: Since a much larger clone is just one base distant, this may be a read error. The V call is TRBV3-1, the J call TRBJ1-2; D is possibly TRBD1 (6 bases). The CDR3 contains 15 residues. Germline V gives CDR1 LGHDT, CDR2 YNNKEL (reference sequence). The CDR3 region has the DNA TGTGCCTGCAGCCAAGATCCGGGGGCGGACTATGGCTACACCTTC. Residues: CACSQDPGADYGYTF.

This clonotype was seen many times. The rearrangement joins TRBV29-1 to TRBJ2-2, with 8 positions matching TRBD2. Trimming removed 6 bases from V and 4 bases from J; junction bases left unmatched: 4. CDR1 is SQVTM, CDR2 ANQGSEA, per germline. This CDR3 region has 13 residues. The CDR3, as DNA: TGCAGCGTCAGCGGGAGTGCCACCGGGGAGCTGTTTTTT. Encoded protein: CSVSGSATGELFF.

This clonotype was seen at least ten times. The CDR3 nucleotides read TGCGCCAGCAGCTTAGGAGGGGCGGTGAACACTGAAGCTTTCTTT. It is translated as CASSLGGAVNTEAFF. The V and J genes are TRBV5-1 and TRBJ1-1; maybe TRBD1 (5 bases). The germline gives CDR1 SGHRS, CDR2 YFSETQ. The V gene lost 2 bases and the J gene lost 0 bases, with 11 bases spanning the gap. This CDR3 spans 15 amino acids.

This clonotype was counted ten times or more. This rearrangement joins TRBV12-3 or TRBV12-4 to TRBJ2-3; 9 bases are shared with TRBD2. The V gene end was trimmed by 5 bases and the J gene end by 5 bases; junction bases not matched to a gene: 8. The CDR3 is 15 amino acids. This chain's CDR3 is CASSPLAGWKDTQYF. Written as DNA, the CDR3 is TGTGCCAGCAGTCCCCTAGCGGGATGGAAAGATACGCAGTATTTT.

The chain employs TRBV7-9 and TRBJ1-2; D unclear. V was shortened by 2 bases and J by 2 bases, with 15 bases between the two germline ends. Per germline, CDR1 SEHNR and CDR2 FQNEAQ (reference sequence). This CDR3 contains 16 residues. CDR3 sequence (DNA): TGTGCCAGCAGCTTATCTCTTCGGTTGGGAAACTATGGCTACACCTTC. This translates into CASSLSLRLGNYGYTF. Looking up the rest from reference TRBV7-9 and TRBJ1-2 gives the full variable domain: DTGVSQNPRHKITKRGQNVTFRCDPISEHNRLYWYRQTLGQGPEFLTYFQNEAQLEKSRLLSDRFSAERPKGSFSTLEIQRTEQGDSAMYLCASSLSLRLGNYGYTFGSGTRLTVV.

There are many counts of this clonotype. This chain uses TRBV5-8 with TRBJ1-2; the match to TRBD1 covers 7 bases. V trimming: 5 bases; J trimming: 10 bases; junction bases outside the gene matches: 11. The CDR3 contains 13 residues. The germline CDR1 and CDR2 sequences are SGHTS and YDEGEE. For the CDR3, the DNA is TGTGCCAGCAGACTTACCGGGACAGTGACCTACACCTTC. Translated: CASRLTGTVTYTF. Filled out from reference TRBV5-8 and TRBJ1-2, the complete variable domain reads EAGVTQSPTHLIKTRGQQATLRCSPISGHTSVYWYQQALGLGLQFLLWYDEGEERNRGNFPPRFSGRQFPNYSSELNVNALELEDSALYLCASRLTGTVTYTFGSGTRLTVV.

This clonotype showed up many times. This chain joins TRBV4-1 and TRBJ2-2; no clear D. In germline, CDR1 is MGHRA, CDR2 YSYEKL. The CDR3 loop spans 14 amino acids. V was pared by 5 bases and J by 4 bases, with 11 bases between. The CDR3 DNA follows: TGCGCCAGCAGCGAACCCCAGTTCACCGGGGAGCTGTTTTTT. This gives the protein CASSEPQFTGELFF.

This clonotype was detected many times. The chain has TRBV3-1 and TRBJ2-5; possibly TRBD1 for D (5 bases). The CDR3 is 12 amino acids. Germline V gene lookup returns CDR1 LGHDT and CDR2 YNNKEL (reference sequence). The V gene lost 4 bases and the J gene lost 7 bases, with 10 bases spanning the gap. CDR3 in amino acids: CASSLGQRTQYF. Here the CDR3 DNA reads TGTGCCAGCAGCCTGGGGCAGAGGACCCAGTACTTC.

This clonotype was detected many times. The chain couples TRBV24-1 to TRBJ2-1, with D perhaps given as TRBD1 or TRBD2 (5 bases each). Germline V gene lookup returns CDR1 KGHDR and CDR2 SFDVKD. Trimming left V 4 bases short and J 11 bases short, with 14 bases between. The CDR3 length is 13 residues. CDR3 region: CATSDWDVYQQFF. CDR3 in DNA: TGTGCCACCAGTGACTGGGACGTTTATCAGCAGTTCTTC.

This clonotype has ten or more counts. V and J are TRBV18 and TRBJ2-7, with D unclear. The V gene lost 2 bases and the J gene lost 1 base, with 9 bases spanning the gap. This CDR3 has 14 residues. Germline lookup yields CDR1 KGHSH and CDR2 LQKENI. The CDR3 reads CASSPGIQSYEQYF. For the CDR3, the DNA is TGTGCCAGCTCACCAGGGATTCAGTCCTACGAGCAGTACTTC.

The sample holds many counts of this clonotype. The V and J genes are TRBV7-2 and TRBJ2-3; D is tentatively TRBD1 or TRBD2 (6 bases each). The V end was cut by 4 bases, the J end by 1 base, with 9 bases between. Looked up from germline, CDR1 is SGHTA and CDR2 is FQGNSA. This CDR3 spans 14 amino acids. CDR3 sequence reads: CASSSGARTDTQYF. CDR3 DNA sequence: TGTGCCAGCAGCTCGGGGGCCCGCACAGATACGCAGTATTTT.

This clonotype was seen at least ten times. This chain links TRBV4-2 with TRBJ1-4; TRBD1 agrees at 12 bases. Germline V CDR1 and CDR2: LGHNA, YNFKEQ. The length of the CDR3 is 19 residues. V was pared by 1 base and J by 3 bases, with 9 bases of the junction left unmatched. CDR3 sequence reads: CASSQVPGQGAYPNEKLFF. Here the CDR3 DNA reads TGTGCCAGCAGCCAAGTGCCGGGACAGGGGGCCTACCCTAATGAAAAACTGTTTTTT.

Comment on this clonotype: With a much larger clone just one base away, this may be a read error. The chain couples TRBV6-5 to TRBJ1-4, with a possible D match to TRBD1 (5 bases). Germline V gene lookup returns CDR1 MNHEY and CDR2 SVGAGI. V dropped 4 bases and J dropped 4 bases, with 22 bases sitting between them. The CDR3 extends over 18 amino acids. The CDR3 region has the DNA TGTGCCAGCAGTTCGGGGCTTGTTCGGGGGAGTGGTAATGAAAAACTGTTTTTT. Protein sequence: CASSSGLVRGSGNEKLFF.

The sample holds many counts of this clonotype. The chain uses TRBV5-1 and TRBJ1-2, with 7 bases aligning to TRBD1. The CDR3 has 14 amino acids. The V gene end was trimmed by 3 bases and the J gene end by 5 bases; junction bases not matched to a gene: 7. The germline gives CDR1 SGHRS, CDR2 YFSETQ. The CDR3 DNA sequence: TGCGCCAGCAGCTCCGACAGGGTCGGGTATGGCTACACCTTC. This translates into CASSSDRVGYGYTF.

This clonotype was seen many times. This CDR3 is CASRSGGWNTEAFF. CDR3 coding DNA: TGTGCCAGCAGGTCAGGAGGGTGGAACACTGAAGCTTTCTTT. The V gene is TRBV6-1, the J gene TRBJ1-1, with unresolved D. The CDR3 has 14 amino acids. Germline loops: CDR1 MNHNS, CDR2 SASEGT. V was cut by 6 bases and J by 1 base, with 12 bases left in between.

This clonotype was recorded at least ten times. The rearrangement links TRBV5-5 to TRBJ2-4, with D unresolved. The CDR3 runs to 13 residues. V was cut by 0 bases and J by 5 bases, with 6 bases left in between. Germline V lookup: CDR1 SGHKS, CDR2 YYEKEE (reference sequence). CDR3 in DNA: TGTGCCAGCAGCTTGGGGTCCGAAAACATTCAGTACTTC. Encoded protein: CASSLGSENIQYF.

This clonotype came up many times. The chain recombines TRBV12-3 or TRBV12-4 with TRBJ2-7; TRBD1 aligns across 7 bases. V gave up 10 bases and J gave up 3 bases; unmatched junction bases: 6. The CDR3 sequence is 12 residues long. This CDR3 is CATRGQYYEQYF. The CDR3 DNA reads as TGTGCCACCCGGGGACAGTACTACGAGCAGTACTTC.

This clonotype was seen repeatedly, ten times or more. The chain couples TRBV12-3 or TRBV12-4 to TRBJ2-7; TRBD2 aligns across 8 bases. Trimming took 6 bases from V and 5 from J; bases not matched to a gene: 6. The CDR3 has 13 amino acids. CDR3 sequence (DNA): TGTGCCAGCAGCGCCGGGGGGGTGGACGAGCAGTACGTC. Translating it yields CASSAGGVDEQYV.

About this clonotype itself: Possible read error: a much larger clone is one base away. This chain uses TRBV6-5 with TRBJ1-1, with D tentatively TRBD1 (6 bases). The CDR3 contains 14 residues. CDR1 is MNHEY and CDR2 is SVGAGI in the germline V gene. CDR3 sequence: CARSYSGVPTEAFF. The CDR3 DNA follows: TGTGCCAGAAGTTACTCAGGGGTCCCCACTGAAGCTTTCTTT.

This clonotype was counted at least ten times. Here the CDR3 DNA reads TGTGCCAGCAGCCCCCGGTCTGGCAGGCTTCTACCTCAGCCCCAGCATTTT. Its protein product is CASSPRSGRLLPQPQHF. This chain connects TRBV27 to TRBJ1-5; D call uncertain. Trimming removed 6 bases at V and 6 bases at J, with 24 bases between. This CDR3 spans 17 amino acids. From germline, CDR1 is MNHEY and CDR2 SMNVEV (reference sequence).

This clonotype appeared many times. The chain is built from TRBV24-1 and TRBJ2-2; 12 bases fit TRBD2. The junction had 3 bases not matched to a gene; V was cut back by 2 bases and J by 0 bases. Germline V gene data show CDR1 as KGHDR and CDR2 as SFDVKD. CDR3 length equals 18 residues. The CDR3, as DNA: TGTGCCACCAGTGATTCGGGACTAGCGGGCCCGAACACCGGGGAGCTGTTTTTT. Its protein is CATSDSGLAGPNTGELFF.